Listed below are T cell receptor beta chains from one sample, sequenced in a study of T cells in Graves' hyperthyroidism and ophthalmopathy. TCRdb reprocessed the multiplex PCR reads via MiXCR and lists one record per CDR3 protein. This repertoire shows about 520,000 distinct CDR3 sequences, approximately 24% found once; its top ten account for about 11%. The sequenced sample was blood. Source of these receptors: a woman aged 30 to 39 with Graves' ophthalmopathy. Both conserved end residues are part of each CDR3. D genes are given only for firm matches.

d_call,v_call,j_call,cdr3_aa
NA,TRBV20-1,TRBJ2-5,CSARVETQYF
TRBD1,TRBV20-1,TRBJ2-7,CSAGQGLAYEQYF
TRBD2,TRBV6-1,TRBJ2-3,CASARLAGITDTQYF
NA,TRBV15,TRBJ1-2,CATSRDRARNYGYTF
NA,TRBV27,TRBJ1-5,CASSLFGGQPQHF
NA,TRBV4-1,TRBJ1-2,CASSQVGQPGYTF
NA,TRBV6-1,TRBJ1-5,CASSEYATGARQPQHF
TRBD2,TRBV27,TRBJ2-5,CASSSGLAGGPGQETQYF
NA,TRBV20-1,TRBJ2-5,CSARHGAVETQYF
TRBD1,TRBV30,TRBJ1-2,CAWIPKDRGQDGYTF